This T cell receptor (beta chain) was recovered during a study of T cell responses to AZD1222 COVID-19 vaccine. Study observations and caveats: Breadth and depth of Spike-specific TCRs rose after two AZD1222 doses.

Some clones are missing from TCRdb's copy, which holds only in-frame ones; the method was immunoSEQ multiplex PCR. The table has around 150,000 clones, roughly nine tenths seen once; the top ten hold about 3.6%. On this clone: Its antigen is not identified.

The germline CDR1 and CDR2 sequences are SGHRS and YFSETQ. With 0 bases clipped from V and 8 bases from J, the junction kept 9 bases outside the gene matches. CDR3 length: 16 residues. The V call is TRBV5-1, the J call TRBJ2-1, with TRBD2 matching over 9 bases. This sequence was found in an adult who received the AZD1222 COVID-19 vaccine. Source: peripheral blood, taken 28 days after the second AZD1222 dose. Here the CDR3 DNA reads TGCGCCAGCAGCTTGGAAGGCGGGAGGGCCGGGGATGAGCAGTTCTTC. This sequence encodes CASSLEGGRAGDEQFF.